A single sample is the source of the 32 T cell receptor beta chains below, sequenced in a study of cytomegalovirus exposure and HLA in healthy donors. PCR employed 60 Vbeta and 13 Jbeta primers. Only in-frame clones appear in the TCRdb table, and some are missing; sequencing was by immunoSEQ multiplex PCR. The sample holds roughly 150,000 clones, about 74% seen once. The sequencing input was PBMCs. Receptors were obtained from a woman aged 40 to 55 in good health and CMV-seronegative.

This clone was recorded once. The rearrangement uses TRBV13 and TRBJ2-7, with D possibly being TRBD2 (6 bases). Germline V lookup: CDR1 PRHDT, CDR2 FYEKMQ (reference sequence). V was shortened by 6 bases and J by 2 bases, with 14 bases between the two germline ends. The CDR3 loop spans 14 amino acids. DNA of the CDR3: TGTGCCAGCAGTTATACGGGACTGACCTACGAGCAGTACTTC. Translated, it gives CASSYTGLTYEQYF.

The CDR3 nucleotides read TGTGCCAGCAGGCCGGGACAGGCGTATGGCTACACCTTC. Amino acid sequence: CASRPGQAYGYTF. V and J are TRBV6-1 and TRBJ1-2; 8 nucleotides align to TRBD1. The CDR3 covers 13 residues. V trimming: 6 bases; J trimming: 5 bases; junction bases outside the gene matches: 5. Germline assignment: CDR1 MNHNS and CDR2 SASEGT.

This clone was counted once. The CDR3 nucleotides read TGCGCCAGCAGCCTACCGGGACAGGTAATCGACTACACCTTC. Protein: CASSLPGQVIDYTF. The chain combines TRBV5-1 with TRBJ1-2, with 8 bases that match TRBD1. This CDR3 has 14 residues. Looked up from germline, CDR1 is SGHRS and CDR2 is YFSETQ. The junction had 12 bases not matched to a gene; V was cut back by 4 bases and J by 10 bases. The whole variable domain, remainder taken from reference TRBV5-1 and TRBJ1-2, is KAGVTQTPRYLIKTRGQQVTLSCSPISGHRSVSWYQQTPGQGLQFLFEYFSETQRNKGNFPGRFSGRQFSNSRSEMNVSTLELGDSALYLCASSLPGQVIDYTFGSGTRLTVV.

V usage is TRBV5-1 and J usage is TRBJ2-5; possible D gene TRBD1, 6 bases. With 3 bases removed from V and 2 bases from J, the gap between germline ends came to 14 bases. The germline CDR1 and CDR2 sequences are SGHRS and YFSETQ. This CDR3 has 15 residues. CDR3 DNA sequence: TGCGCCAGCAGCTCTGCGGGCAGGGGACAAGAGACCCAGTACTTC. The encoded protein is CASSSAGRGQETQYF.

The chain links TRBV6-1 to TRBJ1-4; 8 bases are a match to TRBD1. The germline CDR1 and CDR2 sequences are MNHNS and SASEGT. The CDR3 has 13 amino acids. The V and J ends lost 6 bases and 7 bases, in that order; junction bases with no gene match: 4. CDR3 nucleotides: TGTGCCAGCAGCCTAGACAGGGGTGAAAAACTGTTTTTT. The encoded protein is CASSLDRGEKLFF.

The chain carries TRBV5-4 and TRBJ2-7; TRBD1 matches 7 bases. V gave up 3 bases and J gave up 4 bases; unmatched junction bases: 13. The CDR3 covers 16 residues. In germline, CDR1 is SGHNT, CDR2 YYREEE (reference sequence). As DNA, the CDR3 is TGTGCCAGCAGCTCTCAGGGGGTTACTAGATGGTACGAGCAGTACTTC. Protein product: CASSSQGVTRWYEQYF.

This sequence joins TRBV6-6 and TRBJ1-5; TRBD1 is a possible D gene (6 bases). The length of the CDR3 is 15 residues. The germline V gene encodes CDR1 MNHNY and CDR2 SVGAGI (reference sequence). Trimming pared 3 bases from V and 1 base from J, leaving 10 bases between. CDR3 in amino acids: CASSYRGQSNQPQHF. In nucleotides, the CDR3 is TGTGCCAGCAGTTATAGGGGACAAAGCAATCAGCCCCAGCATTTT.

CDR3 DNA sequence: TGTGCCAGCAGCGAGTGGGACAGGGTTTATAATTCACCCCTCCACTTT. This codes for CASSEWDRVYNSPLHF. The rearrangement links TRBV21-1 to TRBJ1-6; the table assigns TRBD1, which was not confirmed against the DNA. TRBV21-1 is a pseudogene. The CDR3 runs 16 residues.

V and J are TRBV5-1 and TRBJ1-1, with D unresolved. The germline gives CDR1 SGHRS, CDR2 YFSETQ. The CDR3 has 12 amino acids. Trimming removed 0 bases at V and 8 bases at J, with 8 bases between. In DNA, the CDR3 is TGCGCCAGCAGCTTGGGTGGCAGAGAAGCTTTCTTT. Amino acid sequence: CASSLGGREAFF.

The genes are TRBV11-2 and TRBJ2-2; TRBD2 agrees at 15 bases. The V and J ends lost 6 bases and 4 bases, in that order; junction bases with no gene match: 9. This CDR3 region has 18 residues. Germline V CDR1 and CDR2: SGHAT, FQNNGV. CDR3 DNA sequence: TGTGCCAGCAGGAAGGGGACTAGCGGGAGGCTGCGCACCGGGGAGCTGTTTTTT. Its translation is CASRKGTSGRLRTGELFF.

This clone was seen a handful of times. The chain couples TRBV27 to TRBJ2-4, with 8 bases that match TRBD1. Germline V CDR1 and CDR2: MNHEY, SMNVEV (reference sequence). Trimming removed 5 bases from V and 1 base from J; junction bases left unmatched: 10. The CDR3 has 17 residues. The CDR3 DNA reads as TGTGCCAGCAGTACGGACAGGGAATGGAAGGCCAAAAACATTCAGTACTTC. Translated: CASSTDREWKAKNIQYF.

This chain links TRBV6-5 with TRBJ1-4; 7 bases line up with TRBD1. There are 15 residues in the CDR3. J was trimmed by 8 bases and V by 0 bases; bases with no gene match: 6. Germline V gene sequence: CDR1 MNHEY, CDR2 SVGAGI. The CDR3 nucleotides are TGTGCCAGCAGTTACTCACAGGGGATGGCGGAAAAACTGTTTTTT. Translation: CASSYSQGMAEKLFF.

This sequence joins TRBV15 and TRBJ2-7; D is perhaps TRBD1 (6 bases). V was trimmed by 1 base and J by 3 bases, leaving 10 bases between them. CDR1 is LNHNV and CDR2 is YYDKDF in the germline V gene (reference sequence). The CDR3 is 14 residues long. The chain's CDR3 is CATSRAVQGYEQYF. The CDR3 DNA is TGTGCCACCAGCAGAGCCGTACAGGGCTACGAGCAGTACTTC.

The J gene is TRBJ1-1, the V gene TRBV7-9; unclear D gene. CDR3 length: 13 residues. Per germline, CDR1 SEHNR and CDR2 FQNEAQ (reference sequence). V dropped 5 bases and J dropped 1 base, with 8 bases sitting between them. CDR3: CASSPQPNTEAFF. The CDR3 DNA reads as TGTGCCAGCAGCCCACAGCCGAACACTGAAGCTTTCTTT.

The chain uses TRBV6-4 and TRBJ1-1; D is unclear. V was clipped by 2 bases and J by 1 base, with 5 bases between them. The length of the CDR3 is 13 residues. Germline V lookup: CDR1 MRHNA, CDR2 SNTAGT. In DNA form, the CDR3 reads TGTGCCAGCAGTGACCGGTGGAACACTGAAGCTTTCTTT. It encodes CASSDRWNTEAFF.

This chain links TRBV19 with TRBJ1-5; 10 bases map to TRBD1. Germline-derived CDR1 and CDR2 are LNHDA and SQIVND (reference sequence). The V segment lost 1 base and the J segment 3 bases; nucleotides outside the gene matches: 9. The CDR3 has 18 residues. CDR3 loop: CASSIGVWDRGLNQPQHF. As DNA, the CDR3 is TGTGCCAGTAGTATAGGGGTTTGGGACAGGGGCCTCAATCAGCCCCAGCATTTT.

The chain employs TRBV19 and TRBJ2-6, with 8 bases identical to TRBD2. Per the germline V gene, CDR1 is LNHDA and CDR2 is SQIVND (reference sequence). After removal of 5 bases from V and 3 bases from J, the junction contained 9 bases not matched to a gene. The CDR3 extends over 17 amino acids. In nucleotides, the CDR3 is TGTGCCAGTAGTCACCCGGGGGGGGCCATTGGGGCCAACGTCCTGACTTTC. It translates to CASSHPGGAIGANVLTF.

The rearrangement links TRBV11-2 to TRBJ1-5; 8 positions match TRBD1. Trimming cost V 0 bases and J 1 base; bases outside gene matches: 2. This CDR3 region has 16 residues. CDR1 is SGHAT, CDR2 FQNNGV, per germline. In nucleotides, the CDR3 is TGTGCCAGCAGCTTAGATGCAGGGGGCAGCAATCAGCCCCAGCATTTT. Its protein product is CASSLDAGGSNQPQHF.

This clone was recorded only once. The V gene is TRBV7-2, the J gene TRBJ1-5, with 8 positions matching TRBD1. V shed 5 bases, J shed 10 bases, and the junction held 10 bases outside the gene matches. Germline V gene data show CDR1 as SGHTA and CDR2 as FQGNSA. The CDR3 has 14 amino acids. For the CDR3, the DNA is TGTGCCAGCAGCACACGACAGGGGCCTGGACCCCAGCATTTT. Its protein is CASSTRQGPGPQHF. Complete variable domain (other parts from reference TRBV7-2 and TRBJ1-5): GAGVSQSPSNKVTEKGKDVELRCDPISGHTALYWYRQSLGQGLEFLIYFQGNSAPDKSGLPSDRFSAERTGGSVSTLTIQRTQQEDSAVYLCASSTRQGPGPQHFGDGTRLSIL.

This clone turned up a few times. This chain connects TRBV6-1 to TRBJ1-6, with TRBD1 identical over 8 bases. Germline values: CDR1 MNHNS, CDR2 SASEGT. The V segment lost 6 bases and the J segment 10 bases; nucleotides outside the gene matches: 2. CDR3 length: 12 amino acids. The DNA of the CDR3 is TGTGCCAGCAGGGACAGGGCATCACCCCTCCACTTT. Translated: CASRDRASPLHF.

This rearrangement joins TRBV19 to TRBJ2-1, with 7 bases lining up with TRBD2. V lost 9 bases, J lost 6 bases, and 14 bases stayed unmatched. The CDR3 contains 15 residues. Germline lookup yields CDR1 LNHDA and CDR2 SQIVND (reference sequence). The CDR3 DNA sequence: TGTGCCAGCACGGGCGGGAGCGAGTCTGCCAATGAGCAGTTCTTC. Residues: CASTGGSESANEQFF.

This clone was detected once. The chain recombines TRBV10-3 with TRBJ1-1, with a tentative D call TRBD1 (6 bases). CDR3 length equals 14 residues. Trimming pared 6 bases from V and 2 bases from J, leaving 13 bases between. Germline values: CDR1 ENHRY, CDR2 SYGVKD. CDR3 nucleotides: TGTGCCATCAGCAGTCCCGGGACAAACACTGAAGCTTTCTTT. Amino acid sequence: CAISSPGTNTEAFF.

The chain uses TRBV2 and TRBJ1-2, with a possible D match to TRBD1 (6 bases). Germline V lookup: CDR1 SNHLY, CDR2 FYNNEI. The CDR3 sequence is 13 residues long. V was cut by 7 bases and J by 5 bases, with 14 bases left in between. CDR3 sequence reads: CASKQGRSYGYTF. CDR3 bases: TGTGCCAGCAAACAGGGTCGGAGTTATGGCTACACCTTC.

There are a few counts of this clone. DNA for the CDR3: TGTGCCAGCAGTGTGGGGGGCTACGAGCAGTACTTC. Protein: CASSVGGYEQYF. The chain carries TRBV5-4 and TRBJ2-7; D might be TRBD2 (6 bases). The CDR3 consists of 12 residues. The V end lost 5 bases, the J end lost 3 bases, and 9 bases lay between the germline ends. Per germline, CDR1 SGHNT and CDR2 YYREEE (reference sequence).

The chain uses TRBV28 and TRBJ1-2; weak D call: TRBD1 (5 bases). In germline, CDR1 is MDHEN, CDR2 SYDVKM. The V and J ends lost 6 bases and 8 bases respectively, with 10 bases between them. CDR3 length: 11 residues. CDR3 DNA: TGTGCCAGCAGCCGGGGGGTCGGCTACACCTTC. The encoded protein is CASSRGVGYTF.

The genes are TRBV7-6 and TRBJ2-5; 9 nucleotides match TRBD1. The DNA end favors TRBJ2-7, so the J call may be wrong. Germline loops: CDR1 SGHVS, CDR2 FNYEAQ. The CDR3 covers 16 residues. CDR3 coding DNA: TGTGCCAGCAGCTCGGTAGGGACAGGGTGGGACTACGAGCAGTACTTC. Translated, it gives CASSSVGTGWDYEQYF.

This clone has only a few counts. This rearrangement joins TRBV4-2 to TRBJ2-2; D is possibly TRBD1 (7 bases). From germline, CDR1 is LGHNA and CDR2 YNFKEQ. The CDR3 is 17 residues long. Trimming left V 3 bases short and J 5 bases short, with 19 bases between. The CDR3 spells CASSHPRGAGGTGELFF. Here the CDR3 DNA reads TGTGCCAGCAGCCATCCCAGGGGGGCAGGGGGGACCGGGGAGCTGTTTTTT.

This sequence joins TRBV29-1 and TRBJ2-5; possibly TRBD1 for D (6 bases). The DNA end favors TRBJ2-7, so the J call may be wrong. The CDR3 spans 13 residues. Germline V gene data show CDR1 as SQVTM and CDR2 as ANQGSEA. CDR3 amino acids: CSVENRVSAEQYF. The CDR3 DNA reads as TGCAGCGTTGAAAACAGGGTATCCGCCGAGCAGTACTTC.

The chain combines TRBV27 with TRBJ2-1; tentatively, D is TRBD2 (5 bases). V lost 6 bases and J lost 6, with 9 bases in between. The CDR3 spans 12 residues. Germline CDR1 MNHEY, CDR2 SMNVEV (reference sequence). The CDR3 loop is CASSHRGNEQFF. The CDR3, as DNA: TGTGCCAGCAGCCATCGGGGCAATGAGCAGTTCTTC.

The chain couples TRBV30 to TRBJ2-5; D possibly corresponds to TRBD1 (5 bases). The CDR3 extends over 14 amino acids. Germline V gives CDR1 GTSNPN, CDR2 SVGIG (reference sequence). Trimming shortened V by 3 bases and J by 4 bases, and 15 bases separated the two germline ends. The CDR3 nucleotides are TGTGCCTGGAGATCAAAGGGGATTGGAGAGACCCAGTACTTC. Protein product: CAWRSKGIGETQYF.

On this clone itself: In this CDR3 the conserved last residue, phenylalanine or tryptophan, is missing, so a read error is likely. The chain couples TRBV7-9 to TRBJ1-6, with 7 positions matching TRBD1. The germline V gene has CDR1 SEHNR and CDR2 FQNEAQ (reference sequence). Germline trimming cut 5 bases from V and 0 bases from J; bases unmatched to any gene: 4. The CDR3 runs 16 residues. This chain's CDR3 is CASSGGQSSYNSPLHL. The CDR3 DNA is TGTGCCAGCAGCGGGGGACAGAGCTCCTATAATTCACCCCTCCACCTT.

This CDR3 reads CASSFRTGGPADTQYF. The CDR3 region has the DNA TGCGCCAGCAGCTTCCGCACAGGAGGGCCAGCAGATACGCAGTATTTT. J is TRBJ2-3 and V is TRBV5-1, with D possibly TRBD2 on 6 matching bases. The CDR3 runs 16 residues. The V gene's germline CDR1 is SGHRS and CDR2 YFSETQ. V was clipped by 2 bases and J by 4 bases, with 17 bases between them.